Detailed here is one TCR beta chain. This entry belongs to a study of blood T cell repertoires in COVID-19. On the study more broadly: COVID-19 samples, acute and convalescent, were from the United States, Italy and Spain. The analysed material was cDNA or gDNA that came from T cells, B-cell-depleted T cells, or PBMCs.

The CDR3 runs 13 residues. With 1 base removed from V and 5 bases from J, the gap between germline ends came to 6 bases. CDR1 and CDR2 (germline): SGHNT, YENEEA. Participant ages covered roughly 18 to 89 years across about 22 US areas. Authors' data handling: Estimation of nucleated cell counts was performed using reference gene primer amplification. Here immunoSEQ multiplex PCR was the method, and the copy in TCRdb shows in-frame clones only, minus some. The DNA gave D and trimming, while V, J and clone size come from that table. The sample has around 250,000 clones, around 90% seen once. The sample consisted of PBMCs or T cells enriched from blood (not recorded which). The receptor was derived from a woman in her twenties or thirties with acute COVID-19. The gene calls are TRBV11-3 and TRBJ2-1; the D gene is possibly TRBD1 (5 bases). DNA of the CDR3: TGTGCCAGCAGCTTAGCCAGGGACAATGAGCAGTTCTTC. It yields the protein CASSLARDNEQFF.